This TCR beta chain was sequenced during a study of blood T cell repertoires in COVID-19. Study background: Samples came from the United States, Italy and Spain, spanning acute and convalescent COVID-19. Nucleic acid was either cDNA or gDNA, and it came from T cells, B-cell-depleted T cells, or PBMCs.

Methods used by the authors: Amplifying reference gene primers gave estimates of nucleated cell counts. The table came from immunoSEQ multiplex PCR; TCRdb's copy has only in-frame clones and leaves some out. The DNA gave D and trimming, while V, J and clone size come from that table. The table records roughly 80,000 clones, about 87% of them present only once. Trimming cost V 3 bases and J 4 bases, with 13 bases left between them. The CDR3 is made up of 14 amino acids. Germline CDR1 and CDR2: DFQATT and SNEGSKA (reference sequence). The V gene is TRBV20-1, the J gene TRBJ1-5; D is ambiguous. Sequenced: peripheral blood. The receptor's source is a human donor in a cohort sampled during active COVID-19. CDR3 loop: CSASLFDINQPQHF. The DNA for the CDR3 is TGCAGTGCTAGTTTATTTGACATAAATCAGCCCCAGCATTTT.